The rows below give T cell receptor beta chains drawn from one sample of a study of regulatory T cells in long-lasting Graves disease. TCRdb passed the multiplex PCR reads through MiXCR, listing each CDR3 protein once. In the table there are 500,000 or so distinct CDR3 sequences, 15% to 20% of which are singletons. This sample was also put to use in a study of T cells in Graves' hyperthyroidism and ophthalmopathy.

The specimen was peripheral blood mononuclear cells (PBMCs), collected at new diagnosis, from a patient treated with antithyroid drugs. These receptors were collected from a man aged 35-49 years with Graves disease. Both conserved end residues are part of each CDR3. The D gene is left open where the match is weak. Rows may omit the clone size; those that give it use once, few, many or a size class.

TGTGCCAGCAGCCATATAACAGACAGGGATCAGCCCCAGCATTTT CASSHITDRDQPQHF TRBV16 TRBD1 TRBJ1-5 -
TGTGCCAGCAGTTTAAATGTTAGAAGCTCCTACGAGCAGTACTTC CASSLNVRSSYEQYF TRBV28 - TRBJ2-7 few
TGTGCCAGCAGCCGACGGTGGACAGGTTGGGAAAAACTGTTTTTT CASSRRWTGWEKLFF TRBV14 TRBD1 TRBJ1-4 -
TGTGCCAGTAGTATAAACGGGAGGCTGTACGAGCAGTACTTC CASSINGRLYEQYF TRBV19 TRBD2 TRBJ2-7 -
TGCAGTGCTAGAGAAGATGGGGTGTCTAATGAAAAACTGTTTTTT CSAREDGVSNEKLFF TRBV20-1 - TRBJ1-4 many
TGTGCTAGTGGACTTGGACAGGGGAGCACAGATACGCAGTATTTT CASGLGQGSTDTQYF TRBV12-5 TRBD1 TRBJ2-3 many
TGTGCCAGCAGCTTAGCCAGCGGGAGATTCAATGAGCAGTTCTTC CASSLASGRFNEQFF TRBV7-2 TRBD2 TRBJ2-1 many
TGTGCCATCATGGGGACTGATACGCAGTATTTT CAIMGTDTQYF TRBV10-3 - TRBJ2-3 few
TGCAGCGTCAACAGGGTCGCAGATACGCAGTATTTT CSVNRVADTQYF TRBV29-1 - TRBJ2-3 many
TGTGCCAGCAGCCGACTAGGGGGAAAGGATCAGCCCCAGCATTTT CASSRLGGKDQPQHF TRBV27 - TRBJ1-5 many
TGCAGTGCTAACCGGGACCGGCGAGGGGGGGAGCAGTTCTTC CSANRDRRGGEQFF TRBV20-1 - TRBJ2-1 few
TGTGCCAGCAGTGAAGTAGCGGGTCTCGGGGAGCTGTTTTTT CASSEVAGLGELFF TRBV2 TRBD2 TRBJ2-2 few
TGTGCCAGCAGTCCCCCTGGGGTCTGGGAGCAGTACTTC CASSPPGVWEQYF TRBV28 - TRBJ2-7 many
TGTGCCAGCAGCCGGACAGGGGTATGGGACGAGCAGTACTTC CASSRTGVWDEQYF TRBV11-2 TRBD1 TRBJ2-7 many
TGTGCCAGCGGGGAGGGTAGGAACATTCAGTACTTC CASGEGRNIQYF TRBV28 TRBD2 TRBJ2-4 few
TGTGCCAGCAGCCCCCTACTAGTTACCGGGAGCCCAGATACGCAGTATTTT CASSPLLVTGSPDTQYF TRBV11-2 - TRBJ2-3 many
TGTGCCAGCAGTGAAGTAAAAAGGGGCTATGGCTACACCTTC CASSEVKRGYGYTF TRBV6-1 - TRBJ1-2 many
TGTGCCAGCAGCGTAGACCGTCTCACAGATACGCAGTATTTT CASSVDRLTDTQYF TRBV9 - TRBJ2-3 -
TGCGCCAGCAGGCCGACAGGGCACACTGAAGCTTTCTTT CASRPTGHTEAFF TRBV10-1 TRBD1 TRBJ1-1 few
TGCAGTGCTAGAGACCTCCTAGCGGGCGCCTCCTACGAGCAGTACTTC CSARDLLAGASYEQYF TRBV20-1 TRBD2 TRBJ2-7 -
TGTGCCAGTACCCTGGACAAGTCTAGTGGCTACACCTTC CASTLDKSSGYTF TRBV19 - TRBJ1-2 -
TGCGCCAGCAGCTTGGGCAGGGGGCTCGGAGAGACCCAGTACTTC CASSLGRGLGETQYF TRBV5-1 TRBD1 TRBJ2-5 many
TGTGCCAGCAGCTTACCTAGCGGGACCCACGAGCAGTACTTC CASSLPSGTHEQYF TRBV13 TRBD2 TRBJ2-7 -
TGTGCCAGCCGATGGGAGAGGGAAGCTTTCTTT CASRWEREAFF TRBV6-2/TRBV6-3 - TRBJ1-1 few
TGCAGTGCTAGAGGAGTGATAGTTGTTGTGAATGAGCAGTTCTTC CSARGVIVVVNEQFF TRBV20-1 - TRBJ2-1 many
TGTGCCAGCTCCTCCTACAGGGGACCTAAGGGGGAGCAGTACTTC CASSSYRGPKGEQYF TRBV6-2/TRBV6-3 TRBD1 TRBJ2-7 -
TGTGCCGGAGGACTAGCGGGGGGGGTCAATGAGCAGTTCTTC CAGGLAGGVNEQFF TRBV6-2/TRBV6-3 TRBD2 TRBJ2-1 -
TGCAGTGCTAGTCTACTAGCGAACTCCTACGAGCAGTACTTC CSASLLANSYEQYF TRBV20-1 TRBD2 TRBJ2-7 many
TGTGCCAGCAGTCCCGGGACCCCGTATAGGGAGACCCAGTACTTC CASSPGTPYRETQYF TRBV27 - TRBJ2-5 once
TGCAGTGCCGACCCCCCGGGAAGAGATACGCAGTATTTT CSADPPGRDTQYF TRBV20-1 - TRBJ2-3 few
TGCAGCGTCTTATCCGGGACAGGGGGCACTGAAGCTTTCTTT CSVLSGTGGTEAFF TRBV29-1 TRBD1 TRBJ1-1 many
TGTGCCAGCGGGACTAGCGGGAGGGCTGGGAAAGCTTTCTTT CASGTSGRAGKAFF TRBV3-1 - TRBJ1-1 many
TGCAGTGCCGCACGGCCTCTGGGACAGGAGAGACACGAGCAGTACTTC CSAARPLGQERHEQYF TRBV20-1 TRBD1 TRBJ2-7 many
TGTGCCAGCAGTCTCTCAGCAGTCGGCACAGATACGCAGTATTTT CASSLSAVGTDTQYF TRBV6-1 - TRBJ2-3 few
TGCGCCAGCAGCCAAGATCCAGGGAATAGCTATCAGCCCCAGCATTTT CASSQDPGNSYQPQHF TRBV4-1 - TRBJ1-5 -
TGTGCCAGCAGTTTATCGATTAACAGGGGGCAGGAGACCCAGTACTTC CASSLSINRGQETQYF TRBV27 TRBD1 TRBJ2-5 many
TGTGCCAGCGCTTGGGGGGAGACCCAGTACTTC CASAWGETQYF TRBV11-2 - TRBJ2-5 many
TGTGCCAGCAGCTTGGCTGCCAATACGGAGTATTTT CASSLAANTEYF TRBV5-5 - TRBJ2-3 -
TGTGCCAGCAGACAGGGGAGCGGCGGTCAGCCCCAGCATTTT CASRQGSGGQPQHF TRBV28 TRBD1 TRBJ1-5 many
TGCGCCAGCAGCCCCCCGGGGAGCAGCGCAGATACGCAGTATTTT CASSPPGSSADTQYF TRBV5-1 - TRBJ2-3 many
TGTGCCAGCAGAGAGCGGCTAGCGGGAAACGGGGAGCTGTTTTTT CASRERLAGNGELFF TRBV2 TRBD2 TRBJ2-2 many
TGTGCCATCAGTGAGTCGCGAGGGCAGTACTTC CAISESRGQYF TRBV10-3 - TRBJ2-5 many